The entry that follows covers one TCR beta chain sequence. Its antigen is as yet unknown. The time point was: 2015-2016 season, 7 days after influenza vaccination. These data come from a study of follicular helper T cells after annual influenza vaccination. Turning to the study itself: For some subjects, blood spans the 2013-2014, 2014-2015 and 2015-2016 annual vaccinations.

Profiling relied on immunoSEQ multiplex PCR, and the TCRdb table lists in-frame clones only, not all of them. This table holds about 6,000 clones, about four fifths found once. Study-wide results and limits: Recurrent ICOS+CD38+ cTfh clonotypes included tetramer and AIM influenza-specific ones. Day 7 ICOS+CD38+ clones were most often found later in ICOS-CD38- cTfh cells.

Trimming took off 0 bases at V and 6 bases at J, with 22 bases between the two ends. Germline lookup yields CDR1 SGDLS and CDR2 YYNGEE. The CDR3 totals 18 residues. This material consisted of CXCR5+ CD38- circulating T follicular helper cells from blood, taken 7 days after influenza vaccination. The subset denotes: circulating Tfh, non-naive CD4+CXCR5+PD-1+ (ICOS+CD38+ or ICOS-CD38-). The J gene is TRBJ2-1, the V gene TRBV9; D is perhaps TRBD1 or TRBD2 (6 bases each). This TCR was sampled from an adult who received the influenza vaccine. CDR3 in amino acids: CASSVGGGTGALPNEQFF. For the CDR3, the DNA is TGTGCCAGCAGCGTAGGAGGGGGGACGGGGGCCCTACCCAATGAGCAGTTCTTC.